A single TCR beta chain is shown here with its context. What it recognizes is unknown. These data are taken from a study of STAT3 mutations in large granular lymphocyte leukemia. This table comes from immunoSEQ multiplex PCR, and its TCRdb copy is limited to in-frame clones, with some not included. This table holds about 5,500 clones, 90% to 95% found once. V lost 3 bases to trimming and J lost 3 bases, with 11 bases between them. Germline CDR1 is KGHSH and CDR2 is LQKENI. The CDR3 consists of 14 residues. Study-wide results and caveats: At least one immunodominant TCR beta clonotype appeared in every T-cell large granular lymphocyte leukemia patient.

The sample consisted of peripheral blood mononuclear cells. The chain combines TRBV18 with TRBJ1-2; D is ambiguous. This TCR derives from a man between 60 and 75 years old with T-cell large granular lymphocyte leukemia. Some clones in this sample may be carry-over from other donors' samples. The CDR3 here is CASSPTVGDYGYTF. The CDR3 DNA is TGTGCCAGCTCACCGACGGTCGGGGACTATGGCTACACCTTC.